These 24 T cell receptor beta chains came from one sample sequenced in a study of T cells in Graves' hyperthyroidism and ophthalmopathy. RNA transcripts yielded amplified TCR beta CDR3 regions. The HTBI primer set served for first-round RT-PCR of the TCR CDR3. TCRdb reprocessed the multiplex PCR reads via MiXCR and lists one record per CDR3 protein. The sample has 450,000 to 700,000 distinct CDR3 sequences, around 46% seen once. Sequences were obtained from peripheral blood or thyroid tissue (not recorded which). The source of these receptors is a woman under 30 with Graves' hyperthyroidism.

Worth noting for this clonotype: The junction and the germline gene differ at one end; a read error may be behind it. The rearrangement links TRBV12-3 or TRBV12-4 to TRBJ2-5, with D maybe TRBD2 (6 bases). This CDR3 region has 13 residues. The CDR3 here is CASSLMGGGPQYF. CDR3 DNA sequence: TGCGCCAGCAGTTTAATGGGGGGTGGGCCCCAGTACTTC.

This clonotype was recorded at least ten times. The V and J genes are TRBV5-1 and TRBJ1-4, with 10 bases lining up with TRBD1. After removal of 4 bases from V and 5 bases from J, the junction contained 2 bases not matched to a gene. Germline V gene data show CDR1 as SGHRS and CDR2 as YFSETQ. The length of the CDR3 is 14 residues. CDR3 nucleotides: TGCGCCAGCAGCCAGGGACAGGGGAATGAAAAACTGTTTTTT. It encodes CASSQGQGNEKLFF.

There are many counts of this clonotype. This chain connects TRBV6-2 or TRBV6-3 to TRBJ2-7, with 7 nucleotides matching TRBD2. Germline V CDR1 and CDR2: MNHEY, SVGEGT. V lost 8 bases, J lost 4 bases, and 14 bases stayed unmatched. The CDR3 covers 15 residues. DNA of the CDR3: TGTGCCAGCGGTCAGGCGCGGGAGAGTCGGTACGAGCAGTACTTC. It translates to CASGQARESRYEQYF.

This clonotype appeared once. This chain links TRBV7-7 with TRBJ1-6; tentatively, D is TRBD1 (5 bases). The germline V and J ends were trimmed by 4 bases and 6 bases, with 22 bases remaining between them. This CDR3 contains 18 residues. CDR1 is SSHAT, CDR2 FNYEAQ, per germline (reference sequence). CDR3 DNA sequence: TGTGCCAGCAGCTCCTTGATCGGAGTAGGGGCCGGTAATTCACCCCTCCACTTT. This gives the protein CASSSLIGVGAGNSPLHF.

The CDR3 nucleotides read TGTGCCAGCAGTGCGGCAGGGTTCTATGGCTACACCTTC. This encodes CASSAAGFYGYTF. This chain uses TRBV6-1 with TRBJ1-2, with D tentatively TRBD1 (5 bases). The CDR3 has 13 residues. Germline V CDR1 and CDR2: MNHNS, SASEGT. The germline V and J ends were trimmed by 4 bases and 4 bases, with 10 bases remaining between them.

With regard to this clonotype: A much more abundant neighbour one base away suggests this may be a read error. The chain links TRBV5-4 to TRBJ2-7, with D possibly called TRBD1 or TRBD2 (5 bases each). The CDR3 extends over 15 amino acids. CDR1 and CDR2 (germline): SGHNT, YYREEE (reference sequence). CDR3 amino acids: CASSLTGKGTYEQHF. The CDR3 nucleotides are TGTGCCAGCAGCTTAACAGGAAAGGGGACCTACGAGCAGCACTTC. Combining the CDR3 with reference TRBV5-4 and TRBJ2-7 gives the whole variable domain ETGVTQSPTHLIKTRGQQVTLRCSSQSGHNTVSWYQQALGQGPQFIFQYYREEENGRGNFPPRFSGLQFPNYSSELNVNALELDDSALYLCASSLTGKGTYEQHFGPGTRLTVT.

This clonotype was observed once. A read error is possible here, since a much larger clone lies one base away. The chain carries TRBV12-3 or TRBV12-4 and TRBJ2-2; the D is unclear. The CDR3 runs 14 residues. V was pared by 4 bases and J by 1 base, with 7 bases between. The CDR3 loop is CASSSRMNTGELFF. DNA of the CDR3: TGTGCCAGCAGTTCTAGGATGAACACCGGGGAGCTGTTTTTT.

This clonotype was seen at least ten times. J is TRBJ2-7 and V is TRBV5-1; D ambiguous. V shed 4 bases and J shed 5 bases, with 10 bases lying between them. This CDR3 has 12 amino acids. The V gene's germline CDR1 is SGHRS and CDR2 YFSETQ. The DNA for the CDR3 is TGCGCCAGCAGCCCCGATTCGGACGAGCAGTACTTC. It codes for CASSPDSDEQYF. Together with reference TRBV5-1 and TRBJ2-7, the CDR3 gives the full variable domain: KAGVTQTPRYLIKTRGQQVTLSCSPISGHRSVSWYQQTPGQGLQFLFEYFSETQRNKGNFPGRFSGRQFSNSRSEMNVSTLELGDSALYLCASSPDSDEQYFGPGTRLTVT.

This clonotype was counted a single time. J is TRBJ2-6 and V is TRBV2; tentative D call: TRBD2 (6 bases). V was pared by 3 bases and J by 4 bases, with 13 bases between. Germline CDR1 is SNHLY and CDR2 is FYNNEI. The CDR3 is 16 amino acids. DNA of the CDR3: TGTGCCAGCAGTGATGAGGGGAGGATGGGGGCCAACGTCCTGACTTTC. Its protein product is CASSDEGRMGANVLTF.

Only a few counts were recorded for this clonotype. J is TRBJ2-5 and V is TRBV18; no clear D. CDR3 size: 13 residues. V lost 2 bases and J 5 bases, leaving 9 bases between the germline ends. Germline V gives CDR1 KGHSH, CDR2 LQKENI. CDR3 DNA sequence: TGTGCCAGCTCACCATCCGTCGGGGAGACCCAGTACTTC. Translating gives CASSPSVGETQYF. The full variable domain, completed using reference TRBV18 and TRBJ2-5, is NAGVMQNPRHLVRRRGQEARLRCSPMKGHSHVYWYRQLPEEGLKFMVYLQKENIIDESGMPKERFSAEFPKEGPSILRIQQVVRGDSAAYFCASSPSVGETQYFGPGTRLLVL.

This clonotype was detected ten times or more. This chain links TRBV5-6 with TRBJ2-2, with a weak D call TRBD1 (6 bases). With 0 bases removed from V and 5 bases from J, the gap between germline ends came to 8 bases. Germline V lookup: CDR1 SGHDT, CDR2 YYEEEE. The CDR3 spans 14 residues. The CDR3 coding sequence is TGTGCCAGCAGCTTGGGGACAGTAACCGGGGAGCTGTTTTTT. Amino acid sequence: CASSLGTVTGELFF.

For this clonotype: A read error may account for a junction end that differs from germline. V and J are TRBV7-9 and TRBJ2-7; 10 bases line up with TRBD2. Germline V gene data show CDR1 as SEHNR and CDR2 as FQNEAQ (reference sequence). The CDR3 runs to 16 residues. The chain's CDR3 is CASSLVLAGDGGELYF. The CDR3 DNA is TGTGCCAGCAGCTTAGTTCTAGCGGGAGATGGCGGGGAGCTGTACTTC.

The chain links TRBV14 to TRBJ1-4; weak D call: TRBD1 (6 bases). CDR3 length equals 16 residues. The V gene's germline CDR1 is SGHDN and CDR2 FVKESK. V gave up 1 base and J gave up 10 bases, with 19 bases separating them. DNA for the CDR3: TGTGCCAGCAGCCAAGTTGGACAGAACACTGCGAGAAAACTGTTTTTT. Protein product: CASSQVGQNTARKLFF.

The chain joins TRBV18 to TRBJ2-7; D uncertain. V was cut by 5 bases and J by 1 base, with 9 bases left in between. The CDR3 totals 13 residues. Germline V gives CDR1 KGHSH, CDR2 LQKENI. As DNA, the CDR3 is TGTGCCAGCTCAATAAGCCTATCCTACGAGCAGTACTTC. Its protein product is CASSISLSYEQYF.

This clonotype was seen many times. The rearrangement uses TRBV3-1 and TRBJ2-6, with D perhaps matching TRBD1 (6 bases). This CDR3 region has 16 residues. Between the trimmed V and J ends, which lost 4 bases and 3 bases, there was a span of 13 bases. Germline-derived CDR1 and CDR2 are LGHDT and YNNKEL (reference sequence). In nucleotides, the CDR3 is TGTGCCAGCAGCCCGAGGGGGTTAAATGGGGCCAACGTCCTGACTTTC. Its translation: CASSPRGLNGANVLTF.

The chain combines TRBV12-3 or TRBV12-4 with TRBJ1-2; tentative D call: TRBD1 (5 bases). V lost 3 bases and J 4 bases, leaving 12 bases between the germline ends. This CDR3 comprises 14 residues. CDR3 nucleotide sequence: TGTGCCAGCAGTTTCGGCAGGGCCTTCTATGGCTACACCTTC. This sequence encodes CASSFGRAFYGYTF.

J is TRBJ2-7 and V is TRBV10-3; 9 bases are a match to TRBD2. This CDR3 spans 14 amino acids. CDR1 ENHRY and CDR2 SYGVKD come from the germline V gene. The junction had 7 bases not matched to a gene; V was cut back by 6 bases and J by 4 bases. CDR3 DNA: TGTGCCATCAGGGACTTAGCGGGAGCTTACGAGCAGTACTTC. It yields the protein CAIRDLAGAYEQYF.

The rearrangement joins TRBV7-3 to TRBJ1-5, with TRBD1 matching over 10 bases. J lost 1 base, V lost 5 bases, and 5 bases had no gene match. CDR3 length: 16 residues. CDR1 and CDR2 (germline): SGHTA, FQGTGA. Written as DNA, the CDR3 is TGTGCCAGCAGCCACGGACAGGGGGAGAGCAATCAGCCCCAGCATTTT. Amino acids: CASSHGQGESNQPQHF.

The rearrangement joins TRBV29-1 to TRBJ1-2; 8 bases line up with TRBD1. This CDR3 has 12 amino acids. Germline lookup yields CDR1 SQVTM and CDR2 ANQGSEA. V trimming: 7 bases; J trimming: 6 bases; junction bases outside the gene matches: 7. The DNA for the CDR3 is TGCAGCGGCAGGACAGGGTCGGATGGCTACACCTTC. It specifies CSGRTGSDGYTF.

There are a few counts of this clonotype. This chain uses TRBV18 with TRBJ2-2; D perhaps matches TRBD2 (5 bases). The germline V gene has CDR1 KGHSH and CDR2 LQKENI. The CDR3 is 14 residues long. The V gene lost 3 bases and the J gene lost 4 bases, with 9 bases spanning the gap. CDR3 bases: TGTGCCAGCTCACCGGACGGAGGCACCGGGGAGCTGTTTTTT. Translation gives CASSPDGGTGELFF.

The V gene is TRBV25-1, the J gene TRBJ1-4; 7 bases are a match to TRBD1. Germline values: CDR1 MGHDK, CDR2 SYGVNS. V lost 2 bases to trimming and J lost 3 bases; unmatched junction nucleotides: 3. The CDR3 length is 15 residues. CDR3 residues: CASSEPGGPNEKLFF. DNA for the CDR3: TGTGCCAGCAGTGAACCAGGGGGGCCTAATGAAAAACTGTTTTTT.

This clonotype was seen only once. V and J are TRBV2 and TRBJ2-7; 9 bases match TRBD2. The germline V gene has CDR1 SNHLY and CDR2 FYNNEI. With V trimmed by 6 bases and J by 7 bases, 10 bases remained unmatched. The CDR3 is 14 amino acids. The chain's CDR3 is CASRIAGDQNEQYF. The CDR3 DNA sequence: TGTGCCAGCAGAATAGCGGGAGATCAAAATGAGCAGTACTTC.

In the case of this clonotype: It may be a read error: a sequence one base away is much more abundant. CDR3 protein: CAISYSRDRELDYGYTF. The CDR3 DNA reads as TGTGCCATCAGTTACTCGAGGGACCGGGAGTTGGACTATGGCTACACCTTC. This rearrangement joins TRBV6-2 or TRBV6-3 to TRBJ1-2; tentative D call: TRBD1 (5 bases). In germline, CDR1 is MNHEY, CDR2 SVGEGT. There are 17 residues in the CDR3.

This clonotype was observed a few times. V gene TRBV20-1 combines with J gene TRBJ2-2; TRBD1 is a possible D gene (6 bases). CDR1 is DFQATT, CDR2 SNEGSKA, per germline (reference sequence). The CDR3 sequence is 16 residues long. Trimming removed 0 bases from V and 1 base from J, with 12 bases in between. CDR3 residues: CSARDWDKLNTGELFF. DNA for the CDR3: TGCAGTGCTAGAGACTGGGACAAATTGAACACCGGGGAGCTGTTTTTT.